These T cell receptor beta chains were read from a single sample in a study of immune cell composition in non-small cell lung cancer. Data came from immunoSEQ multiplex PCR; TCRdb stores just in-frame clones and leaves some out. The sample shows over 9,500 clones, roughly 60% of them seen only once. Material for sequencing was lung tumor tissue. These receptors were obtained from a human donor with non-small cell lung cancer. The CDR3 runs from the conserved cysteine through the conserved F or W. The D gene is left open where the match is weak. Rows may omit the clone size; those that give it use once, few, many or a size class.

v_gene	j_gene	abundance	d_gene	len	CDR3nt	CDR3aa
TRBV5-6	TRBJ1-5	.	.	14	TGTGCCAGCAGCTTGGGTATGGGGACAAAGCCCCAGCATTTT	CASSLGMGTKPQHF
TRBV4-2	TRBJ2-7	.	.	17	TGTGCCAGCAGCCAAGATCGGGCGTCCCCCCGTGCGGGCGAGCAGTACTTC	CASSQDRASPRAGEQYF
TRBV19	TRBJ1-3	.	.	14	TGTGCCAGTAGTGAGCTAAGCTCTGGAAACACCATATATTTT	CASSELSSGNTIYF
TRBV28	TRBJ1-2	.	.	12	TGTGCCAGCAGTGGACTGAACTATGGCTACACCTTC	CASSGLNYGYTF
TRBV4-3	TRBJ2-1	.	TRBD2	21	TGCGCCAGCAGCCAAGTAGGGAGCGGGACTAGCGGGAGGGCTGGGTACAATGAGCAGTTCTTC	CASSQVGSGTSGRAGYNEQFF
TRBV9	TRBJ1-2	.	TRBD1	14	TGTGCCAGCAGCTCGGGACAGCCACGCTATGGCTACACCTTC	CASSSGQPRYGYTF
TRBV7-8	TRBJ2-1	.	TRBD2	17	TGTGCCAGCAGCTTTGTGGAGACTAGCGGGGATTACAATGAGCAGTTCTTC	CASSFVETSGDYNEQFF
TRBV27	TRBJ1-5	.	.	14	TGTGCCAGCAGTTTAACGGCGGATAATCAGCCCCAGCATTTT	CASSLTADNQPQHF
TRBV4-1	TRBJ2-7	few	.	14	TGCGCCAGCAGCCAAGGGGCCATCTCCTACGAGCAGTACTTC	CASSQGAISYEQYF
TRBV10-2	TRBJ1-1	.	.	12	TGCGCCAGCAGTCCAGGGGCGAGCGAAGCTTTCTTT	CASSPGASEAFF